This TCR beta chain originates from a study of T cell changes during pregnancy in multiple sclerosis. A single count supports this clone. The assay was immunoSEQ multiplex PCR, and TCRdb's table has in-frame clones only and misses some. The sample contains roughly 46,000 clones, 90% to 95% of which appear only once. Specimen: CD8+ T cells from peripheral blood mononuclear cells, collected in the first trimester of pregnancy. This receptor was obtained from a female donor with multiple sclerosis, enrolled in a pregnancy study.

The CDR3 nucleotides are TGTGCCAGCAGCTGGGCAGGGGGCTATGGCTACACCTTC. Residues: CASSWAGGYGYTF. The chain links TRBV9 to TRBJ1-2; 7 bases are shared with TRBD1. CDR1 and CDR2 from the germline V gene are SGDLS and YYNGEE. The CDR3 sequence is 13 residues long. The junction had 4 bases not matched to a gene; V was cut back by 4 bases and J by 4 bases.